Presented here are 14 T cell receptor beta chains from one specimen sequenced in a study of blood T cell repertoires in COVID-19. Profiling relied on immunoSEQ multiplex PCR, and the TCRdb table lists in-frame clones only, not all of them. This table has 100,000 to 150,000 clones, about 85% appearing once. Sequenced: peripheral blood. These receptors were taken from a man aged 55 to 70 with acute or convalescent COVID-19.

V usage is TRBV5-1 and J usage is TRBJ2-3; TRBD2 is a possible D gene (6 bases). This CDR3 comprises 14 residues. The germline CDR1 and CDR2 sequences are SGHRS and YFSETQ. V was shortened by 0 bases and J by 2 bases, with 7 bases between the two germline ends. The CDR3 here is CASSLGLDTDTQYF. The CDR3 nucleotides are TGCGCCAGCAGCTTGGGACTAGACACAGATACGCAGTATTTT. Complete variable domain (other parts from reference TRBV5-1 and TRBJ2-3): KAGVTQTPRYLIKTRGQQVTLSCSPISGHRSVSWYQQTPGQGLQFLFEYFSETQRNKGNFPGRFSGRQFSNSRSEMNVSTLELGDSALYLCASSLGLDTDTQYFGPGTRLTVL.

The table lists this clone with a few counts. The chain recombines TRBV7-9 with TRBJ2-1; D possibly corresponds to TRBD2 (6 bases). Trimming pared 6 bases from V and 2 bases from J, leaving 14 bases between. This CDR3 contains 15 residues. Germline loops: CDR1 SEHNR, CDR2 FQNEAQ (reference sequence). The CDR3 protein is CASSPSGSAYNEQFF. CDR3 DNA sequence: TGTGCCAGCAGTCCAAGCGGGTCGGCCTACAATGAGCAGTTCTTC.

The chain has TRBV5-1 and TRBJ1-2, with D possibly matching TRBD1 (5 bases). V was trimmed by 3 bases and J by 4 bases, leaving 16 bases between them. The CDR3 totals 15 residues. The germline V gene has CDR1 SGHRS and CDR2 YFSETQ. CDR3 residues: CASSSTGGGPYGYTF. CDR3 sequence (DNA): TGCGCCAGCAGCTCGACCGGGGGGGGACCCTATGGCTACACCTTC.

The chain links TRBV28 to TRBJ2-7; perhaps TRBD1 as D (6 bases). Germline values: CDR1 MDHEN, CDR2 SYDVKM. The CDR3 extends over 15 amino acids. Between the trimmed V and J ends, which lost 2 bases and 3 bases, there was a span of 14 bases. The CDR3 DNA sequence: TGTGCCAGCAGTTTACGACAGGTGGGGGACTACGAGCAGTACTTC. As protein: CASSLRQVGDYEQYF. The full variable domain, rest sourced from reference TRBV28 and TRBJ2-7, is DVKVTQSSRYLVKRTGEKVFLECVQDMDHENMFWYRQDPGLGLRLIYFSYDVKMKEKGDIPEGYSVSREKKERFSLILESASTNQTSMYLCASSLRQVGDYEQYFGPGTRLTVT.

The chain has TRBV9 and TRBJ2-1; 10 bases align to TRBD1. Germline-derived CDR1 and CDR2 are SGDLS and YYNGEE. V lost 3 bases and J lost 7; bases outside the gene matches: 7. There are 15 residues in the CDR3. The CDR3 coding sequence is TGTGCCAGCAGCGGCGGGACAGGGGTGATAAATGAGCAGTTCTTC. Encoded protein: CASSGGTGVINEQFF.

The chain employs TRBV20-1 and TRBJ2-7; D is unresolved. The V and J ends lost 3 bases and 0 bases respectively, with 15 bases between them. The CDR3 loop spans 15 amino acids. Germline-derived CDR1 and CDR2 are DFQATT and SNEGSKA (reference sequence). CDR3 protein: CSASLPAVSSYEQYF. The CDR3 coding sequence is TGCAGTGCTAGTCTCCCCGCGGTAAGCTCCTACGAGCAGTACTTC.

V is TRBV30 and J is TRBJ1-5; D is possibly TRBD1 (6 bases). CDR1 and CDR2 (germline): GTSNPN, SVGIG (reference sequence). V was pared by 5 bases and J by 4 bases, with 12 bases between. This CDR3 comprises 13 residues. CDR3 DNA sequence: TGTGCCTGGGCTACAGGGAAAAATCAGCCCCAGCATTTT. Amino acids: CAWATGKNQPQHF.

The chain combines TRBV7-9 with TRBJ1-1; D is possibly TRBD1 (5 bases). Looked up from germline, CDR1 is SEHNR and CDR2 is FQNEAQ (reference sequence). The CDR3 consists of 16 residues. V gave up 3 bases and J gave up 0 bases, with 14 bases separating them. CDR3 bases: TGTGCCAGCAGCTTCGGGGGAGGTCGGATGAACACTGAAGCTTTCTTT. The encoded protein is CASSFGGGRMNTEAFF.

CDR3: CASTSGTGGYEQYF. The CDR3 DNA is TGTGCCAGCACTTCCGGGACAGGGGGCTACGAGCAGTACTTC. This chain joins TRBV28 and TRBJ2-7, with TRBD1 matching over 11 bases. Trimming took 7 bases from V and 3 from J; bases not matched to a gene: 5. CDR1 and CDR2 from the germline V gene are MDHEN and SYDVKM. CDR3 length: 14 residues.

V usage is TRBV11-3 and J usage is TRBJ2-5; 8 bases line up with TRBD2. The CDR3 extends over 17 amino acids. J was trimmed by 5 bases and V by 5 bases; bases with no gene match: 16. The germline gives CDR1 SGHNT, CDR2 YENEEA. The chain's CDR3 is CASSPNGLAGPGETQYF. CDR3 in DNA: TGTGCCAGCAGCCCGAATGGGCTAGCGGGCCCCGGTGAGACCCAGTACTTC.

The rearrangement uses TRBV19 and TRBJ1-2, with TRBD1 matching 7 bases. Trimming removed 3 bases from V and 8 bases from J; junction bases left unmatched: 6. CDR3 length: 13 residues. Germline V gene lookup returns CDR1 LNHDA and CDR2 SQIVND (reference sequence). CDR3 sequence reads: CASSIGGGAGYTF. The CDR3 DNA reads as TGTGCCAGTAGTATTGGAGGGGGCGCGGGCTACACCTTC.

This chain links TRBV28 with TRBJ1-1, with D maybe TRBD1 (6 bases). The CDR3 extends over 15 amino acids. Trimming took 7 bases from V and 5 from J, leaving 20 bases between them. Germline V gives CDR1 MDHEN, CDR2 SYDVKM. CDR3 in DNA: TGTGCCAGCATTTCGGACCCACAGGGTTGGACTGAAGCTTTCTTT. Residues: CASISDPQGWTEAFF. The full variable domain, completed using reference TRBV28 and TRBJ1-1, is DVKVTQSSRYLVKRTGEKVFLECVQDMDHENMFWYRQDPGLGLRLIYFSYDVKMKEKGDIPEGYSVSREKKERFSLILESASTNQTSMYLCASISDPQGWTEAFFGQGTRLTVV.

The V gene is TRBV18, the J gene TRBJ2-6, with 7 positions matching TRBD2. Germline CDR1 is KGHSH and CDR2 is LQKENI. This CDR3 spans 18 amino acids. J gave up 0 bases and V 3 bases, and 8 bases lay outside the gene matches. Here the CDR3 DNA reads TGTGCCAGCTCACCGACAGCGGGAAGAAGCTCTGGGGCCAACGTCCTGACTTTC. Its translation: CASSPTAGRSSGANVLTF.

The chain has TRBV7-9 and TRBJ1-5; 7 nucleotides agree with TRBD1. The CDR3 has 15 residues. Germline V CDR1 and CDR2: SEHNR, FQNEAQ (reference sequence). Trimming at V came to 0 bases and at J to 5 bases, leaving 4 bases not matched to a gene. For the CDR3, the DNA is TGTGCCAGCAGCTTAGCAGGGGGCGGCCATCAGCCCCAGCATTTT. Translating gives CASSLAGGGHQPQHF.